The 7 T cell receptor beta chains below come from one sample, sequenced in a study of CD8 T cells in ankylosing spondylitis. Regarding the study as a whole: Seemingly characteristic of ankylosing spondylitis blood was a TCR beta motif consisting of 7 or 8 highly homologous variants.

TCRdb reanalysed the 5' RACE reads using MiXCR and keeps one entry per CDR3 protein. The sample has roughly 350,000 distinct CDR3 sequences, 6.5% to 10% seen once. Antigen specificity for these receptors is unknown. Specimen: blood, either unsorted or a sorted T cell fraction (not recorded which). The receptors originated from a male donor with ankylosing spondylitis.

This clonotype turned up a few times. The chain uses TRBV7-2 and TRBJ2-7; 7 bases match TRBD1. CDR1 and CDR2 (germline): SGHTA, FQGNSA. Trimming took 5 bases from V and 4 from J; bases not matched to a gene: 11. The CDR3 is 15 residues long. The CDR3 DNA follows: TGTGCCAGCAGCCCCGATCCACAGGGGTCGTACGAGCAGTACTTC. It yields the protein CASSPDPQGSYEQYF.

In its sample, this clonotype was seen many times. This chain links TRBV28 with TRBJ1-1; 7 bases fit TRBD1. Germline V gene data show CDR1 as MDHEN and CDR2 as SYDVKM. The junction had 5 bases not matched to a gene; V was cut back by 4 bases and J by 0 bases. The CDR3 runs 15 residues. The DNA of the CDR3 is TGTGCCAGCAGTTCCCAGGGGGGGTTGAACACTGAAGCTTTCTTT. It yields the protein CASSSQGGLNTEAFF. Together with reference TRBV28 and TRBJ1-1, the CDR3 gives the full variable domain: DVKVTQSSRYLVKRTGEKVFLECVQDMDHENMFWYRQDPGLGLRLIYFSYDVKMKEKGDIPEGYSVSREKKERFSLILESASTNQTSMYLCASSSQGGLNTEAFFGQGTRLTVV.

The rearrangement uses TRBV7-9 and TRBJ2-3; TRBD1 might be the D (6 bases). CDR3 length: 16 amino acids. Germline CDR1 and CDR2: SEHNR and FQNEAQ (reference sequence). Deletions cut 1 base from V and 2 bases from J, with 13 bases between. This CDR3 reads CASSLVTGSTTDTQYF. CDR3 coding DNA: TGTGCCAGCAGCTTAGTGACAGGTTCGACCACAGATACGCAGTATTTT.

This clonotype came up many times. V gene TRBV5-1 combines with J gene TRBJ2-1, with 9 bases lining up with TRBD2. CDR3 length: 16 amino acids. The germline gives CDR1 SGHRS, CDR2 YFSETQ. Trimming took 6 bases from V and 7 from J; bases not matched to a gene: 14. CDR3 region: CASILAPSGNGNEQFF. The CDR3 nucleotides are TGCGCCAGCATTCTGGCCCCTAGCGGGAATGGGAATGAGCAGTTCTTC.

The chain joins TRBV4-3 to TRBJ1-5; 11 nucleotides agree with TRBD1. Germline V lookup: CDR1 LGHNA, CDR2 YSLEER. The CDR3 loop spans 15 amino acids. Germline trimming cut 4 bases from V and 5 bases from J; bases unmatched to any gene: 4. CDR3 sequence: CASSPDRGRHQPQHF. The CDR3 DNA sequence: TGCGCCAGCAGCCCGGACAGGGGGCGACATCAGCCCCAGCATTTT.

This clonotype has more than one count but fewer than ten. The V call is TRBV11-2, the J call TRBJ2-1; D perhaps matches TRBD2 (5 bases). The CDR3 is made up of 16 amino acids. The V and J ends lost 0 bases and 0 bases respectively, with 9 bases between them. The germline CDR1 and CDR2 sequences are SGHAT and FQNNGV. The CDR3 loop is CASSLEALASYNEQFF. CDR3 nucleotides: TGTGCCAGCAGCTTAGAGGCGCTAGCCTCCTACAATGAGCAGTTCTTC.

The chain uses TRBV2 and TRBJ2-7; TRBD2 might be the D (5 bases). The germline CDR1 and CDR2 sequences are SNHLY and FYNNEI. The CDR3 spans 15 residues. The V end lost 1 base, the J end lost 6 bases, and 16 bases lay between the germline ends. The CDR3 region has the DNA TGTGCCAGCAGTGAAGAGTGGAGGACTGATGGCGAGCAGTACTTC. It encodes CASSEEWRTDGEQYF.